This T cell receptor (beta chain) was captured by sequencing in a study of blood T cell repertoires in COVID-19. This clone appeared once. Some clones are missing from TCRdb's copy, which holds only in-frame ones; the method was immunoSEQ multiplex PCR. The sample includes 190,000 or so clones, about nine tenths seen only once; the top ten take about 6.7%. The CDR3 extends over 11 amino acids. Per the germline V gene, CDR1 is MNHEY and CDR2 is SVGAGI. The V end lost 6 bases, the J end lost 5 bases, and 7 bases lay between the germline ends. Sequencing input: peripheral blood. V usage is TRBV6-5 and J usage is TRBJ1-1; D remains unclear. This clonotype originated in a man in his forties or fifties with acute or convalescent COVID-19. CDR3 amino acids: CASRRGTEAFF. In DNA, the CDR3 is TGTGCCAGCAGAAGAGGGACTGAAGCTTTCTTT.